This paragraph covers one T cell receptor beta chain sequence. These data originate in a study of T cell clones after liver transplantation. The assay was immunoSEQ multiplex PCR, and TCRdb's table has in-frame clones only and misses some. This sample has tens of thousands of clones, with nearly 85% found just once. The source material was CD4+ T cells from blood, sampled just over 45 months after liver transplant. The TCR originated in a human patient who received a liver transplant. The graft donor may be the source of some T cells.

CDR3 residues: CASSEDASYGYTF. DNA of the CDR3: TGTGCCAGCAGTGAAGACGCCTCCTATGGCTACACCTTC. The chain carries TRBV6-1 and TRBJ1-2; unclear D gene. This CDR3 contains 13 residues. The germline CDR1 and CDR2 sequences are MNHNS and SASEGT. V lost 1 base and J lost 4, with 7 bases in between.